The rows below give T cell receptor beta chains drawn from one sample of a study of T cell changes during pregnancy in multiple sclerosis. TCRdb's copy holds only in-frame clones and misses some; the assay was immunoSEQ multiplex PCR. The repertoire holds about 73,000 clones, with about 90% as singletons. This specimen consisted of peripheral blood, obtained after pregnancy. These TCRs come from a female donor in good health, enrolled as a control in a pregnancy study. Each CDR3 is given with its conserved first and last residue. The D gene is left open where the match is weak. Some rows mark clone size as missing; the rest say once, few, many or name a class of expanded clone.

TRBD2,TRBV27,-,TRBJ2-7,CATRTSGGNSYEQYF,TGTGCCACCCGGACTAGCGGGGGGAACAGTTACGAGCAGTACTTC
-,TRBV15,-,TRBJ1-1,CATSRASMNTEAFF,TGTGCCACCAGCAGGGCCAGTATGAACACTGAAGCTTTCTTT
-,TRBV2,-,TRBJ1-1,CASSRTANTEAFF,TGTGCCAGCAGTAGGACAGCTAACACTGAAGCTTTCTTT
-,TRBV10-3,-,TRBJ2-7,CAISDGRGPDEQYF,TGTGCCATCAGTGACGGTAGGGGCCCCGACGAGCAGTACTTC
-,TRBV30,-,TRBJ2-3,CAWSVRAGLADTQYF,TGTGCCTGGAGTGTAAGGGCGGGATTGGCAGATACGCAGTATTTT
TRBD1,TRBV9,-,TRBJ2-7,CASSVAGTDYEQYF,TGTGCCAGCAGCGTAGCCGGGACAGACTACGAGCAGTACTTC
-,TRBV27,-,TRBJ2-7,CASSLPTGEQYF,TGTGCCAGCAGTTTACCGACTGGCGAGCAGTACTTC
-,TRBV9,-,TRBJ2-7,CASSATGEQYF,TGTGCCAGCAGTGCGACGGGCGAGCAGTACTTC
-,TRBV27,-,TRBJ2-3,CASSLGPDTQYF,TGTGCCAGCAGTTTAGGGCCAGATACGCAGTATTTT
-,TRBV6-1,few,TRBJ1-2,CASSLSGRWKGYTF,TGTGCCAGCAGTCTCTCAGGTAGATGGAAGGGCTACACCTTC
TRBD1,TRBV10-3,-,TRBJ1-1,CAITAGTAGEAFF,TGTGCCATCACCGCCGGGACAGCGGGTGAAGCTTTCTTT
-,TRBV9,-,TRBJ2-7,CASSVGEGTYEQYF,TGTGCCAGCAGCGTAGGAGAGGGAACCTACGAGCAGTACTTC
-,TRBV11-2,-,TRBJ1-1,CASSLEFLGNTEAFF,TGTGCCAGCAGCTTAGAATTCTTGGGCAACACTGAAGCTTTCTTT
-,TRBV30,once,TRBJ1-4,CAWSGEQLFF,TGTGCCTGGAGTGGGGAGCAACTGTTTTTT
-,TRBV6-5,few,TRBJ1-3,CASSYSGGGNTIYF,TGTGCCAGCAGTTATTCGGGGGGTGGAAACACCATATATTTT
TRBD1,TRBV29-1,-,TRBJ1-4,CSIRQGSGEKLFF,TGCAGCATTAGACAGGGGTCGGGTGAAAAACTGTTTTTT
TRBD2,TRBV29-1,-,TRBJ2-1,CSVGGLSNEQFF,TGCAGCGTCGGGGGACTATCGAATGAGCAGTTCTTC
TRBD2,TRBV27,-,TRBJ2-7,CASSRDYSYEQYF,TGTGCCAGCAGCCGGGACTACTCCTACGAGCAGTACTTC
TRBD1,TRBV7-2,-,TRBJ1-2,CASSLGGPGQSYGYTF,TGTGCCAGCAGCTTAGGGGGTCCGGGACAGAGTTATGGCTACACCTTC
-,TRBV7-2,-,TRBJ2-7,CASSLVGGAGSSYEQYF,TGTGCCAGCAGCTTAGTGGGTGGGGCAGGATCCTCCTACGAGCAGTACTTC
-,TRBV5-1,-,TRBJ2-2,CASSLSRREAGELFF,TGCGCCAGCAGCTTGAGCCGGAGAGAGGCCGGGGAGCTGTTTTTT
TRBD1,TRBV19,once,TRBJ1-1,CASSIGGTGAEAFF,TGTGCCAGTAGTATAGGAGGGACAGGGGCTGAAGCTTTCTTT
TRBD1,TRBV9,-,TRBJ2-3,CASSSSKGDRGLRADTQYF,TGTGCCAGCAGCTCCTCAAAGGGGGACAGGGGGCTTCGAGCAGATACGCAGTATTTT
TRBD1,TRBV7-9,-,TRBJ1-1,CASSTPGQGDTEAFF,TGTGCCAGCAGCACTCCGGGACAGGGTGACACTGAAGCTTTCTTT
TRBD2,TRBV11-3,-,TRBJ2-2,CASSFLRGGTGELFF,TGTGCCAGCAGCTTCCTTCGCGGGGGCACCGGGGAGCTGTTTTTT
TRBD2,TRBV11-2,-,TRBJ2-7,CASSTYGGAGEQYF,TGTGCCAGCAGCACCTACGGGGGGGCGGGCGAGCAGTACTTC
-,TRBV5-1,-,TRBJ1-2,CASSLDGPRGGYTF,TGCGCCAGCAGCTTGGATGGACCTCGGGGTGGCTACACCTTC
-,TRBV5-1,-,TRBJ2-3,CASTSAVRTDTQYF,TGCGCCAGCACTAGCGCGGTCCGCACAGATACGCAGTATTTT
-,TRBV6-1,-,TRBJ2-7,CASSEVVGSYEQYF,TGTGCCAGCAGTGAAGTTGTCGGCTCCTACGAGCAGTACTTC
-,TRBV6-6,-,TRBJ1-6,CASISRVGRALHF,TGTGCCAGCATCTCCAGGGTCGGGAGGGCCCTCCACTTT
TRBD1,TRBV29-1,few,TRBJ1-1,CSVRTGKTEAFF,TGCAGCGTGAGGACAGGGAAGACTGAAGCTTTCTTT
-,TRBV27,-,TRBJ1-4,CASSLWGGLSEKLFF,TGTGCCAGCAGTTTATGGGGGGGCTTGAGTGAAAAACTGTTTTTT
-,TRBV27,-,TRBJ2-7,CASSLAGPPYEQYF,TGTGCCAGCAGTTTAGCTGGCCCCCCCTACGAGCAGTACTTC
TRBD1,TRBV6-4,-,TRBJ1-1,CASRDRGGNTEAFF,TGTGCCAGCAGGGACAGGGGCGGGAACACTGAAGCTTTCTTT
TRBD1,TRBV5-3,-,TRBJ1-5,CARSIDRGNQPQHF,TGTGCCAGAAGCATCGACAGGGGGAATCAGCCCCAGCATTTT
TRBD1,TRBV19,-,TRBJ1-4,CASSADRGYEKLFF,TGTGCCAGTAGTGCGGACAGGGGATATGAAAAACTGTTTTTT
TRBD2,TRBV6-1,once,TRBJ2-7,CASSAGGSSYEQYF,TGTGCCAGCAGCGCGGGGGGGAGCTCCTACGAGCAGTACTTC
-,TRBV6-6,-,TRBJ2-7,CASSYPTGLGEQYF,TGTGCCAGCAGTTACCCCACAGGTTTAGGCGAGCAGTACTTC
-,TRBV18,-,TRBJ2-5,CASSPPVEETQYF,TGTGCCAGCTCACCACCGGTGGAGGAGACCCAGTACTTC
TRBD2,TRBV5-1,-,TRBJ2-2,CASSRTSGGVYTGELFF,TGCGCCAGCAGCCGGACTAGCGGGGGGGTTTACACCGGGGAGCTGTTTTTT
TRBD2,TRBV7-6,-,TRBJ2-3,CASSTTGGNTQYF,TGTGCCAGCAGCACGACCGGGGGGAATACGCAGTATTTT
-,TRBV7-2,-,TRBJ1-5,CASSLALTVYQPQHF,TGTGCCAGCAGCTTAGCGCTCACAGTTTATCAGCCCCAGCATTTT
TRBD1,TRBV10-3,-,TRBJ1-1,CAIRYDRDTEAFF,TGTGCCATCAGATACGACAGGGACACTGAAGCTTTCTTT
-,TRBV27,-,TRBJ1-2,CASSPRGDYGYTF,TGTGCCAGCAGTCCCCGGGGGGACTATGGCTACACCTTC
TRBD1,TRBV5-1,-,TRBJ2-1,CASSSLAGGNEQFF,TGCGCCAGCAGCTCCCTGGCAGGGGGAAATGAGCAGTTCTTC
TRBD2,TRBV14,-,TRBJ2-3,CASSPRRGREGSSTDTQYF,TGTGCCAGCAGCCCCAGACGTGGGCGGGAGGGCTCTAGCACAGATACGCAGTATTTT
TRBD2,TRBV6-5,-,TRBJ2-3,CASNRGSSDTQYF,TGTGCCAGCAACCGCGGGAGTTCAGATACGCAGTATTTT
TRBD1,TRBV4-3,once,TRBJ2-5,CASSQGTGGGQETQYF,TGCGCCAGCAGCCAAGGGACAGGGGGCGGCCAAGAGACCCAGTACTTC
TRBD2,TRBV10-2,once,TRBJ2-5,CASLGLAARETQYF,TGCGCCAGCTTAGGACTAGCGGCCCGAGAGACCCAGTACTTC
-,TRBV7-9,-,TRBJ2-3,CASSLAGTVDTQYF,TGTGCCAGCAGCTTGGCAGGGACTGTGGATACGCAGTATTTT
-,TRBV4-1,-,TRBJ1-4,CASSRTTGVATNEKLFF,TGCGCCAGCAGCCGGACCACAGGCGTTGCAACTAATGAAAAACTGTTTTTT
-,TRBV27,-,TRBJ1-2,CASSPRPEWEGYTF,TGTGCCAGCAGTCCCCGACCCGAATGGGAGGGCTACACCTTC
-,TRBV29-1,-,TRBJ1-5,CSVEGPGPQHF,TGCAGCGTTGAGGGCCCCGGGCCCCAGCATTTT
-,TRBV4-3,-,TRBJ2-1,CASGPGAYNEQFF,TGCGCCAGCGGCCCGGGGGCCTACAATGAGCAGTTCTTC
TRBD2,TRBV9,-,TRBJ2-7,CASSVDSGTAYEQYF,TGTGCCAGCAGCGTAGATAGCGGGACCGCCTACGAGCAGTACTTC
TRBD2,TRBV29-1,-,TRBJ2-1,CSVGVSGGANEQFF,TGCAGCGTTGGCGTTAGCGGGGGGGCGAATGAGCAGTTCTTC
-,TRBV2,-,TRBJ1-4,CASSLEGREEEKLFF,TGTGCCAGCAGCCTTGAAGGGAGGGAGGAGGAAAAACTGTTTTTT
-,TRBV5-1,-,TRBJ2-7,CASSLLPIGGGPYEQYF,TGCGCCAGCAGCTTGCTACCCATCGGCGGGGGCCCCTACGAGCAGTACTTC
-,TRBV7-2,-,TRBJ2-2,CASGLDAGAAGELFF,TGTGCCAGCGGCTTAGATGCGGGGGCGGCCGGGGAGCTGTTTTTT